This T cell receptor (beta chain) was observed in a study of shared clonotypes between healthy human individuals. The table came from immunoSEQ multiplex PCR; TCRdb's copy has only in-frame clones and leaves some out. The sample records under 850,000 clones, approximately 77% being singletons. About this clone: The sample contains more than one DNA sequence encoding this CDR3.

In germline, CDR1 is MDHEN, CDR2 SYDVKM. This CDR3 is 15 amino acids long. With V trimmed by 6 bases and J by 0 bases, 4 bases remained unmatched. The receptor was derived from a woman aged 25 to 45 in good health. Material for sequencing was memory CD4+ T cells sorted from blood. Described subset: CD45RA-negative fraction. The V gene is TRBV28, the J gene TRBJ2-7; TRBD2 matches 11 bases. CDR3 residues: CASRGLAGGSYEQYF. CDR3 coding DNA: TGTGCCAGCAGAGGGCTAGCGGGGGGCTCCTACGAGCAGTACTTC. Filled out from reference TRBV28 and TRBJ2-7, the complete variable domain reads DVKVTQSSRYLVKRTGEKVFLECVQDMDHENMFWYRQDPGLGLRLIYFSYDVKMKEKGDIPEGYSVSREKKERFSLILESASTNQTSMYLCASRGLAGGSYEQYFGPGTRLTVT.